The rows below give T cell receptor beta chains drawn from one sample of a study of OX40 agonist ivuxolimab in advanced cancers. The data were produced by immunoSEQ multiplex PCR, yet TCRdb's version contains in-frame clones alone and is incomplete. The table includes 52,000 or so clones, over 75% detected once. Source: CD4+ or CD8+ T cells sorted from blood, taken in a trial of the OX40 agonist ivuxolimab. The receptor set was obtained from an adult with an advanced solid tumor such as melanoma, head and neck, liver or kidney cancer. CDR3s include the opening cysteine and the closing phenylalanine or tryptophan. The D gene is left open where the match is weak. Clone size is shown for a subset of rows, as once, few, many or a class of expanded clone.

V gene	J gene	clone size	D gene	CDR3 DNA	CDR3 protein
TRBV19	TRBJ2-1	once	-	TGTGCCAGTCTGGGTCTAGGACGCAATGAGCAGTTCTTC	CASLGLGRNEQFF
TRBV28	TRBJ1-2	few	-	TGTGCCAGCAGTTCTCCAGGGTGGAACTATGGCTACACCTTC	CASSSPGWNYGYTF
TRBV5-1	TRBJ2-1	once	TRBD2	TGCGCCAGCAGCTCGATACTAGCGGGAGGGAAATCGACCTACAATGAGCAGTTCTTC	CASSSILAGGKSTYNEQFF
TRBV25-1	TRBJ2-7	-	-	TGTGCCAGCAGCCCCGACCACCGGAACGTCTACGAGCAGTACTTC	CASSPDHRNVYEQYF
TRBV7-6	TRBJ1-1	-	-	TGTGCCAGCAGCTCCGAGGGGAACACTGAAGCTTTCTTT	CASSSEGNTEAFF
TRBV6-1	TRBJ1-1	-	-	TGTGCCAGCAGGACAGGACCCCAGTCGAACACTGAAGCTTTCTTT	CASRTGPQSNTEAFF
TRBV29-1	TRBJ1-2	-	-	TGCAGCGTTGAAGACTGGGCAGATAACTATGGCTACACCTTC	CSVEDWADNYGYTF
TRBV27	TRBJ2-3	-	-	TGTGCCAGCAGTTTATATACTAGCACAGATACGCAGTATTTT	CASSLYTSTDTQYF
TRBV30	TRBJ1-2	-	-	TGTGCCTGGAGGGGGGGGGTCCCCAGACCGGGCTACACCTTC	CAWRGGVPRPGYTF
TRBV5-4	TRBJ1-6	-	-	TGTGCCAGCAGCCAACCTCAGGACGGTAGCTCCTATAATTCACCCCTCCACTTT	CASSQPQDGSSYNSPLHF
TRBV5-4	TRBJ1-4	once	-	TGTGCCAGCAGCTTTTCCCGCGGTCTGGGCGAAAAACTGTTTTTT	CASSFSRGLGEKLFF
TRBV6-6	TRBJ2-7	-	-	TGTGCCAGCAGCCCTACTAGCTACGAGCAGTACTTC	CASSPTSYEQYF
TRBV15	TRBJ1-6	once	TRBD1	TGTGCCACCAGCTCTTGGACAGGGGGGAATTCACCCCTCCACTTT	CATSSWTGGNSPLHF
TRBV2	TRBJ2-1	-	TRBD2	TGTGCCAGCAGTGAGTGGCGGGAGAACTACAATGAGCAGTTCTTC	CASSEWRENYNEQFF
TRBV29-1	TRBJ2-3	-	-	TGCAGCGTTGACCCTGGGGCTGGAGATACGCAGTATTTT	CSVDPGAGDTQYF
TRBV7-8	TRBJ2-5	-	TRBD2	TGTGCCAGCAGCTTTTCGGGAGGGATTTCGGAGACCCAGTACTTC	CASSFSGGISETQYF